A selection of T cell receptor beta chains follows, all from one sample in a study of T cell responses to AZD1222 COVID-19 vaccine. Generated by immunoSEQ multiplex PCR, the TCRdb table keeps only in-frame clones and is missing some. The sample yields some 99,000 clones, 88% seen once. Sequencing used peripheral blood, obtained on day 0 of AZD1222 vaccination. The receptor source for this set is an adult in good health. The conserved cysteine and the conserved F or W are not part of the CDR3 here.

v_call,j_call,cdr3_aa
TRBV2,TRBJ2-2,ASTPSGELF
TRBV2,TRBJ1-1,ASSLSGDTEAF
TRBV5-1,TRBJ2-2,ASSLGGAAGVMPAGELF
TRBV7-9,TRBJ2-2,ASSPILRAGELF
TRBV24-1,TRBJ2-2,ATSDPRYGELF
TRBV4-1,TRBJ1-5,ASSQGPVGNQPQH
TRBV24-1,TRBJ1-2,ATHLWGTVYGYT
TRBV24-1,TRBJ2-1,ATSDLRAGGVYNEQF
TRBV7-3,TRBJ2-2,ASSLKGPGELF
TRBV13,TRBJ2-1,ASSLPFAGGHNEQF
TRBV10-3,TRBJ1-1,AISDGGAFTEAF
TRBV28,TRBJ1-3,ASSLDPRSGNTIY
TRBV11-3,TRBJ2-7,ASSPQNPPYEQY